These 18 T cell receptor beta chains were sequenced from one sample in a study of T cell repertoires and Cas9 in healthy adults. Profiled with immunoSEQ multiplex PCR; TCRdb holds only in-frame clones, not every one. The sample shows tens of thousands of clones, roughly nine tenths of them seen only once. Sequencing was carried out using CD4+ effector T cells (CD127+, CD25-, CD137-, CD154-) from PBMCs; culture status not recorded. These receptors came from a human donor in good health.

The chain uses TRBV4-3 and TRBJ1-6, with D possibly matching TRBD1 (5 bases). CDR3 size: 15 residues. Germline CDR1 LGHNA, CDR2 YSLEER. V was clipped by 1 base and J by 6 bases, with 10 bases between them. CDR3 DNA sequence: TGCGCCAGCAGCCAAGGGCAGGGTATTAATTCACCCCTCCACTTT. It codes for CASSQGQGINSPLHF.

This clone showed up just once. This chain uses TRBV19 with TRBJ2-2; unclear D gene. V was pared by 2 bases and J by 6 bases, with 10 bases between. The CDR3 loop spans 14 amino acids. CDR1 is LNHDA and CDR2 is SQIVND in the germline V gene (reference sequence). CDR3 region: CASSISPRAGELFF. DNA for the CDR3: TGTGCCAGTAGTATAAGTCCCCGGGCCGGGGAGCTGTTTTTT.

This chain links TRBV27 with TRBJ1-2; no clear D gene. Germline lookup yields CDR1 MNHEY and CDR2 SMNVEV (reference sequence). The CDR3 contains 14 residues. Trimming stripped 0 bases from V and 6 bases from J, with 11 bases between. In nucleotides, the CDR3 is TGTGCCAGCAGTTTATCATCAAAAGGCGATGGCTACACCTTC. This encodes CASSLSSKGDGYTF.

The count of this clone is one. The V call is TRBV6-5, the J call TRBJ1-2; D gene unclear. Looked up from germline, CDR1 is MNHEY and CDR2 is SVGAGI. Between the trimmed V and J ends, which lost 5 bases and 0 bases, there was a span of 10 bases. The CDR3 consists of 14 residues. The CDR3 reads CASSPDATNYGYTF. In DNA form, the CDR3 reads TGTGCCAGCAGTCCGGACGCCACTAACTATGGCTACACCTTC.

CDR3 nucleotides: TGTGCCAGCTCACCCCCCGGACCCCCCCCGCCATCACCCCTCCACTTT. Translated: CASSPPGPPPPSPLHF. The chain carries TRBV18 and TRBJ1-6; D unclear. Germline CDR1 reads KGHSH; CDR2 reads LQKENI. With 3 bases removed from V and 10 bases from J, the gap between germline ends came to 19 bases. The length of the CDR3 is 16 residues.

The genes are TRBV7-2 and TRBJ1-3; a possible D gene is TRBD1 (5 bases). CDR1 and CDR2 (germline): SGHTA, FQGNSA. V was clipped by 5 bases and J by 0 bases, with 14 bases between them. This CDR3 spans 16 amino acids. The chain's CDR3 is CASSPSSGFSGNTIYF. The CDR3, as DNA: TGTGCCAGCAGCCCCTCCTCAGGGTTCTCTGGAAACACCATATATTTT.

The chain combines TRBV27 with TRBJ2-2; D is tentatively TRBD1 or TRBD2 (6 bases each). Trimming shortened V by 5 bases and J by 3 bases, and 22 bases separated the two germline ends. Germline V gene sequence: CDR1 MNHEY, CDR2 SMNVEV (reference sequence). This CDR3 has 18 residues. CDR3 in amino acids: CASSPGWGARGDTGELFF. DNA for the CDR3: TGTGCCAGCAGTCCCGGGTGGGGGGCGCGCGGAGACACCGGGGAGCTGTTTTTT.

The CDR3 reads CASSLDRTGAETQYF. DNA for the CDR3: TGTGCCAGCAGCTTGGACCGGACAGGGGCAGAGACCCAGTACTTC. The chain links TRBV5-4 to TRBJ2-5, with 9 bases that match TRBD1. V was clipped by 0 bases and J by 4 bases; unmatched bases: 4. CDR1 is SGHNT and CDR2 is YYREEE in the germline V gene (reference sequence). This CDR3 is 15 amino acids long.

The count of this clone is one. V is TRBV5-6 and J is TRBJ2-5; D could derive from TRBD1 or TRBD2 (5 bases each). From germline, CDR1 is SGHDT and CDR2 YYEEEE. The CDR3 extends over 13 amino acids. Trimming pared 2 bases from V and 4 bases from J, leaving 9 bases between. CDR3 coding DNA: TGTGCCAGCAGCTTAGGGGACGGAGAGACCCAGTACTTC. It yields the protein CASSLGDGETQYF.

This clone was detected a few times. The rearrangement joins TRBV2 to TRBJ2-2, with D perhaps matching TRBD1 (5 bases). The V end lost 4 bases, the J end lost 1 base, and 13 bases lay between the germline ends. This CDR3 is 16 amino acids long. Per the germline V gene, CDR1 is SNHLY and CDR2 is FYNNEI. CDR3: CASSVQGLKNTGELFF. The CDR3 DNA is TGTGCCAGCAGTGTTCAGGGTCTAAAGAACACCGGGGAGCTGTTTTTT.

The chain uses TRBV30 and TRBJ2-7, with 8 bases lining up with TRBD1. V shed 2 bases and J 7 bases; nucleotides not matched to a gene: 7. The CDR3 spans 13 residues. Germline lookup yields CDR1 GTSNPN and CDR2 SVGIG (reference sequence). The CDR3 is CAWSILDREEQYF. The CDR3 DNA sequence: TGTGCCTGGAGTATTTTGGACAGGGAGGAGCAGTACTTC.

This clone was seen only once. V usage is TRBV9 and J usage is TRBJ2-7; TRBD2 matches at 10 bases. Trimming at V came to 0 bases and at J to 1 base, leaving 10 bases not matched to a gene. CDR1 is SGDLS and CDR2 is YYNGEE in the germline V gene. This CDR3 is 18 amino acids long. CDR3 loop: CASSVGTSGLGVSYEQYF. CDR3 DNA: TGTGCCAGCAGCGTAGGGACTAGCGGCCTTGGGGTGTCCTACGAGCAGTACTTC.

J is TRBJ2-5 and V is TRBV11-2; TRBD2 is a possible D gene (5 bases). The V end lost 4 bases, the J end lost 5 bases, and 11 bases lay between the germline ends. Germline loops: CDR1 SGHAT, CDR2 FQNNGV. CDR3 length equals 13 residues. CDR3 coding DNA: TGTGCCAGCAGCTCAGCCCGGGGTGAGACCCAGTACTTC. Protein sequence: CASSSARGETQYF.

The V and J genes are TRBV6-6 and TRBJ1-5, with a possible D match to TRBD1 (5 bases). Looked up from germline, CDR1 is MNHNY and CDR2 is SVGAGI (reference sequence). Trimming stripped 5 bases from V and 2 bases from J, with 10 bases between. The length of the CDR3 is 14 residues. As DNA, the CDR3 is TGTGCCAGCAGTGACACGGGGGGCAATCAGCCCCAGCATTTT. Its protein is CASSDTGGNQPQHF.

The rearrangement joins TRBV7-9 to TRBJ2-7, with a possible D match to TRBD1 (6 bases). This CDR3 region has 16 residues. Germline CDR1 and CDR2: SEHNR and FQNEAQ (reference sequence). Trimming cost V 1 base and J 6 bases, with 19 bases left between them. Here the CDR3 reads CASSLDLVGPGAEQYF. In DNA, the CDR3 is TGTGCCAGCAGCTTAGATTTAGTGGGACCAGGGGCCGAGCAGTACTTC.

The chain carries TRBV6-4 and TRBJ1-1; 10 bases fit TRBD1. Germline V CDR1 and CDR2: MRHNA, SNTAGT. This CDR3 has 13 residues. V shed 7 bases, J shed 3 bases, and the junction held 2 bases outside the gene matches. CDR3 DNA sequence: TGTGCCAGCAAGGGACAGGGGTACACTGAAGCTTTCTTT. It yields the protein CASKGQGYTEAFF.

This chain uses TRBV5-1 with TRBJ1-4, with TRBD1 matching 8 bases. This CDR3 spans 15 amino acids. V shed 0 bases, J shed 5 bases, and the junction held 3 bases outside the gene matches. Germline CDR1 SGHRS, CDR2 YFSETQ. CDR3 coding DNA: TGCGCCAGCAGCTTGGTGGCAGGGGGCAATGAAAAACTGTTTTTT. This codes for CASSLVAGGNEKLFF.

The rearrangement links TRBV5-4 to TRBJ2-3, with unresolved D. The CDR3 sequence is 14 residues long. Germline values: CDR1 SGHNT, CDR2 YYREEE (reference sequence). Trimming shortened V by 4 bases and J by 2 bases, and 11 bases separated the two germline ends. CDR3 DNA: TGTGCCAGCAGCCCCTCGCGGTTCACAGATACGCAGTATTTT. Encoded protein: CASSPSRFTDTQYF.